What follows are 5 T cell receptor beta chains derived from one specimen sequenced in a study of cytomegalovirus exposure and HLA in healthy donors. Use of 60 Vbeta and 13 Jbeta primers characterized the PCR. Repertoires were generated with immunoSEQ multiplex PCR, while TCRdb's copy carries only in-frame clones and drops some. The table lists around 140,000 clones, about four fifths of them singletons. Specimen: PBMCs. The receptors come from a man in his late teens or twenties in good health and CMV-seropositive.

This chain connects TRBV5-4 to TRBJ2-7, with 8 nucleotides matching TRBD2. The CDR3 loop spans 15 amino acids. V shed 4 bases, J shed 5 bases, and the junction held 11 bases outside the gene matches. Germline loops: CDR1 SGHNT, CDR2 YYREEE (reference sequence). CDR3 sequence (DNA): TGTGCCAGCAGCCCGGGGACTAGTAGTGCCCACGAGCAGTACTTC. Its protein product is CASSPGTSSAHEQYF.

The chain has TRBV7-9 and TRBJ2-5, with 10 bases aligning to TRBD1. J gave up 5 bases and V 1 base, and 1 base lay outside the gene matches. There are 14 residues in the CDR3. Germline CDR1 SEHNR, CDR2 FQNEAQ (reference sequence). The CDR3 reads CASSLVGQGETQYF. The CDR3 region has the DNA TGTGCCAGCAGCTTAGTGGGACAGGGGGAGACCCAGTACTTC.

The chain employs TRBV11-3 and TRBJ1-5; no clear D gene. In germline, CDR1 is SGHNT, CDR2 YENEEA. Trimming removed 5 bases from V and 1 base from J, with 12 bases in between. The CDR3 runs to 15 residues. Written as DNA, the CDR3 is TGTGCCAGCAGCCTAGGACTCGGGAGCAATCAGCCCCAGCATTTT. Its protein product is CASSLGLGSNQPQHF.

CDR3 DNA sequence: TGTGCCAGCCGCCTAAGGGGGATGGCGGCTTTTAGCACAGATACGCAGTATTTT. This codes for CASRLRGMAAFSTDTQYF. This chain joins TRBV27 and TRBJ2-3; the D gene is possibly TRBD1 (6 bases). The CDR3 sequence is 18 residues long. Between the trimmed V and J ends, which lost 8 bases and 0 bases, there was a span of 24 bases. CDR1 and CDR2 (germline): MNHEY, SMNVEV (reference sequence).

In this sample, this clone turned up a few times. The chain combines TRBV6-5 with TRBJ1-1, with D hard to call. Deletions cut 6 bases from V and 3 bases from J, with 11 bases between. CDR1 and CDR2 from the germline V gene are MNHEY and SVGAGI. This CDR3 is built from 13 residues. CDR3 sequence: CASRVGGYTEAFF. The DNA for the CDR3 is TGTGCCAGCAGGGTTGGCGGGTACACTGAAGCTTTCTTT.